The 10 T cell receptor beta chains in this list originate from one sample, sequenced in a study of beta chain features in type 1 diabetes. Study conclusions and caveats: Moderate but significant shortening of TCRB CDR3s was recorded in all four CD4+ subsets from Type 1 diabetes patients.

The investigators reverse transcribed all of the isolated RNA, so they sequenced expressed TCRB transcripts. Clones were sequenced by immunoSEQ multiplex PCR, and TCRdb holds only the in-frame ones, with some missing. Among roughly 340,000 clones listed, roughly 12% were seen once. The antigens of these receptors remain unknown. Sequences were obtained from naive CD4+ T cells from blood. The receptors stem from a woman aged 18-29 years with type 1 diabetes.

This clone was seen only a few times. The chain joins TRBV2 to TRBJ2-5, with a tentative D call TRBD2 (5 bases). Germline CDR1 and CDR2: SNHLY and FYNNEI. CDR3 size: 11 residues. V was clipped by 7 bases and J by 5 bases, with 8 bases between them. CDR3 protein: CASTGEETQYF. The CDR3 DNA sequence: TGTGCCAGCACCGGGGAGGAGACCCAGTACTTC.

The V gene is TRBV5-1, the J gene TRBJ2-7; TRBD1 matches 9 bases. V lost 4 bases and J lost 4; bases outside the gene matches: 6. The germline CDR1 and CDR2 sequences are SGHRS and YFSETQ. The CDR3 has 14 amino acids. The DNA of the CDR3 is TGCGCCAGCAGCAGGGACAGGGACCGATACGAGCAGTACTTC. This sequence encodes CASSRDRDRYEQYF.

The table lists this clone with a few counts. The genes are TRBV4-3 and TRBJ1-6; D remains unclear. V was clipped by 6 bases and J by 10 bases, with 19 bases between them. Germline lookup yields CDR1 LGHNA and CDR2 YSLEER. This CDR3 region has 15 residues. The CDR3 bases are TGCGCCAGCAGTGTAAATTCAAACCGGGAGTCACCCCTCCACTTT. It specifies CASSVNSNRESPLHF.

The CDR3 DNA is TGTGCCAGCAGCGTAGACCCACAGGGGTTCTACGAGCAGTACTTC. Translation gives CASSVDPQGFYEQYF. The V and J genes are TRBV9 and TRBJ2-7; TRBD1 aligns across 7 bases. The CDR3 totals 15 residues. The ends lost 0 bases at V and 3 bases at J; junction bases unmatched: 6. From germline, CDR1 is SGDLS and CDR2 YYNGEE.

V is TRBV30 and J is TRBJ2-2, with 8 bases aligning to TRBD2. Looked up from germline, CDR1 is GTSNPN and CDR2 is SVGIG (reference sequence). After removal of 8 bases from V and 3 bases from J, the junction contained 11 bases not matched to a gene. This CDR3 is 15 amino acids long. CDR3 DNA: TGTGCCGGAGACACTACTAGCGGCTACACCGGGGAGCTGTTTTTT. The encoded protein is CAGDTTSGYTGELFF.

This clone has more than one count but fewer than ten. At one end, the junction sequence differs from germline, possibly due to a read error. CDR3 amino acids: CAWSEQGGSLLF. The CDR3 DNA reads TGTGCCTGGAGCGAACAGGGGGGCAGCCTCCTTTTT. The rearrangement joins TRBV30 to TRBJ1-5, with 8 bases matching TRBD1. The CDR3 spans 12 residues. Germline-derived CDR1 and CDR2 are GTSNPN and SVGIG (reference sequence).

This chain uses TRBV7-9 with TRBJ1-1; D unresolved. Germline CDR1 SEHNR, CDR2 FQNEAQ (reference sequence). The CDR3 loop spans 14 amino acids. V lost 2 bases and J 5 bases, leaving 12 bases between the germline ends. This chain's CDR3 is CASSLKGWETEAFF. In nucleotides, the CDR3 is TGTGCCAGCAGCTTAAAGGGATGGGAGACTGAAGCTTTCTTT. Full variable domain (rest looked up from reference TRBV7-9 and TRBJ1-1): DTGVSQNPRHKITKRGQNVTFRCDPISEHNRLYWYRQTLGQGPEFLTYFQNEAQLEKSRLLSDRFSAERPKGSFSTLEIQRTEQGDSAMYLCASSLKGWETEAFFGQGTRLTVV.

There are a few counts of this clone. The chain combines TRBV18 with TRBJ2-7, with 10 bases that match TRBD2. The germline gives CDR1 KGHSH, CDR2 LQKENI. The length of the CDR3 is 20 residues. Trimming took 1 base from V and 1 from J; bases not matched to a gene: 16. The CDR3 sequence: CASSPLGRLLAGAVSYEQYF. The CDR3 DNA follows: TGTGCCAGCTCACCACTCGGACGTTTGCTAGCGGGGGCGGTATCCTACGAGCAGTACTTC. Full variable domain (outside the CDR3, taken from reference TRBV18 and TRBJ2-7): NAGVMQNPRHLVRRRGQEARLRCSPMKGHSHVYWYRQLPEEGLKFMVYLQKENIIDESGMPKERFSAEFPKEGPSILRIQQVVRGDSAAYFCASSPLGRLLAGAVSYEQYFGPGTRLTVT.

This clone was counted once. The genes are TRBV7-9 and TRBJ2-7; 7 bases match TRBD1. This CDR3 is 14 amino acids long. The germline gives CDR1 SEHNR, CDR2 FQNEAQ (reference sequence). Trimming cost V 4 bases and J 6 bases; bases outside gene matches: 9. CDR3 coding DNA: TGTGCCAGCAGCTCCTCCGGGACAGCCTCCGAGCAGTACTTC. Its translation: CASSSSGTASEQYF.

This clone has just a few counts. This rearrangement joins TRBV23-1 to TRBJ2-7; a weak D match, TRBD2 (6 bases). TRBV23-1 qualifies as an ORF whose function is uncertain. V was trimmed by 11 bases and J by 3 bases, leaving 20 bases between them. This CDR3 region has 14 residues. CDR3 bases: TGCGCCGGCCCCACCCGCTGCGGGGACTACGAGCAGTACTTC. It translates to CAGPTRCGDYEQYF.